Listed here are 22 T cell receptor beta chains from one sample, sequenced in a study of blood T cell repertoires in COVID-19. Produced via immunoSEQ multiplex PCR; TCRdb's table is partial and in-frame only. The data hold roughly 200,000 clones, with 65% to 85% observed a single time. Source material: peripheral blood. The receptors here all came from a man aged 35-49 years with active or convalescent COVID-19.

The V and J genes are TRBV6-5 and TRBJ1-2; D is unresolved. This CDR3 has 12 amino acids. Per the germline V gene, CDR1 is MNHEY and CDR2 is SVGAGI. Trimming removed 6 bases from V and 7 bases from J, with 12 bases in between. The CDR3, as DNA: TGTGCCAGCAGAGTCAGAGGTTCTGGCTACACCTTC. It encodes CASRVRGSGYTF.

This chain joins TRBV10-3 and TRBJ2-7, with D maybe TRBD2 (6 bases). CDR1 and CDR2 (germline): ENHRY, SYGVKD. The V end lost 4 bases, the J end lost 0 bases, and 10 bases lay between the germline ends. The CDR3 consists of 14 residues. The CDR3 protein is CAISGAGSSYEQYF. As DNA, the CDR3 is TGTGCCATCAGTGGGGCCGGGAGCTCCTACGAGCAGTACTTC.

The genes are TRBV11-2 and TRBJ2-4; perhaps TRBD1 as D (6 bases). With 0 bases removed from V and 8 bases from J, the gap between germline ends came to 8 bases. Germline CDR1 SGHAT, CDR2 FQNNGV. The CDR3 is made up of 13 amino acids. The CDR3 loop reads CASSLDRGDIQYF. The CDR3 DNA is TGTGCCAGCAGCTTAGACAGGGGTGACATTCAGTACTTC.

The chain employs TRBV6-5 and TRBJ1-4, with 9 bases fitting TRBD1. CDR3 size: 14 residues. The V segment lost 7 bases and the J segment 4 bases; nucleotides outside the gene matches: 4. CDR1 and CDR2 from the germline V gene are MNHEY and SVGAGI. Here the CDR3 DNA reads TGTGCCAGCAAGCCGGGACAGGGTAATGAAAAACTGTTTTTT. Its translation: CASKPGQGNEKLFF.

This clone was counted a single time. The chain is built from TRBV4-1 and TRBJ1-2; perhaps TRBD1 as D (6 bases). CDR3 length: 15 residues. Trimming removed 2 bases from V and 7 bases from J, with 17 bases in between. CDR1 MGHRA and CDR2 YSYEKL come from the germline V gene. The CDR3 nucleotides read TGCGCCAGCAGCCAACCCGGACAGTCCCCTGGTGGCTACACCTTC. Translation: CASSQPGQSPGGYTF.

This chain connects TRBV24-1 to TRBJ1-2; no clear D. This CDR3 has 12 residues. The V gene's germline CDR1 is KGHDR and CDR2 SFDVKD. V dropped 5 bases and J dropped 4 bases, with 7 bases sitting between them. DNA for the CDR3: TGTGCCACCAGTGTGGGCAGCTATGGCTACACCTTC. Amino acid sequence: CATSVGSYGYTF.

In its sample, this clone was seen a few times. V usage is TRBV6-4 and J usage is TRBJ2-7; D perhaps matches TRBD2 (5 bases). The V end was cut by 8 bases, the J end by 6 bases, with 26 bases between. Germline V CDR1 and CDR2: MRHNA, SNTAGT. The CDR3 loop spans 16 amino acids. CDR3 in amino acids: CASAQRGILRTGEQYF. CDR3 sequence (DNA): TGTGCCAGCGCTCAACGGGGAATACTCCGGACGGGCGAGCAGTACTTC.

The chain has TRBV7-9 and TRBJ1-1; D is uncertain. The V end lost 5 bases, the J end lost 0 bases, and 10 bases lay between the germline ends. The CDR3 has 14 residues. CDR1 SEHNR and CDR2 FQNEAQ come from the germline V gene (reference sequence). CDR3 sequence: CASSLLGLNTEAFF. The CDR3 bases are TGTGCCAGCAGCCTTCTAGGATTGAACACTGAAGCTTTCTTT.

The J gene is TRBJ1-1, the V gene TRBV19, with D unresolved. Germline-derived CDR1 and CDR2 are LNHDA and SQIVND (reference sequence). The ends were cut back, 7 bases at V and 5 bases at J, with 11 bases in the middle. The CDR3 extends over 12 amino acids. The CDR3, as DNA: TGTGCCAGTACAGCGCGGGGTACTGAAGCTTTCTTT. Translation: CASTARGTEAFF.

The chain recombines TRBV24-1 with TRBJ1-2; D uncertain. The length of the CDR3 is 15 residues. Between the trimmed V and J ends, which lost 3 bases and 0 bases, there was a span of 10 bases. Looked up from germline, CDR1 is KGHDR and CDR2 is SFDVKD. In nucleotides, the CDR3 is TGTGCCACCAGTGATGATGGCAGTCCTAACTATGGCTACACCTTC. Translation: CATSDDGSPNYGYTF.

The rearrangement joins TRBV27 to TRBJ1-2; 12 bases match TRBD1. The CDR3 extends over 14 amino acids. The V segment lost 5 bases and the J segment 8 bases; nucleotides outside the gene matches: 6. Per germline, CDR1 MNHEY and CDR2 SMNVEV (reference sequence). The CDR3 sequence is CASSAGTGGAGYTF. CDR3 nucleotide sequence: TGTGCCAGCAGTGCTGGGACAGGGGGCGCGGGCTACACCTTC.

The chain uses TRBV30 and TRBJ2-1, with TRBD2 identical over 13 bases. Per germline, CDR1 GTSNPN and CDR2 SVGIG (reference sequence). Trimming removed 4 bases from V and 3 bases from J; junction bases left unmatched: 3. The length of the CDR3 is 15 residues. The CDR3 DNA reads TGTGCCTGGAACCGACTAGCGGGAGGCTACAATGAGCAGTTCTTC. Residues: CAWNRLAGGYNEQFF.

The CDR3 sequence is CASGGSGTGQHTIYF. The CDR3 DNA sequence: TGTGCCAGCGGGGGCTCCGGGACAGGGCAACACACCATATATTTT. The chain joins TRBV2 to TRBJ1-3; 9 bases map to TRBD1. V shed 8 bases and J 8 bases; nucleotides not matched to a gene: 13. Germline V gene sequence: CDR1 SNHLY, CDR2 FYNNEI. This CDR3 has 15 amino acids.

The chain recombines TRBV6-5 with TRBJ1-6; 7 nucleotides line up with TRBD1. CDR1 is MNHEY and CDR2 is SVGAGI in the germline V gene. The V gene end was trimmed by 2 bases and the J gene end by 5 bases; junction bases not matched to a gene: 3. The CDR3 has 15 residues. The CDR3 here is CASSYRDSNNSPLHF. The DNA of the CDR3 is TGTGCCAGCAGTTACCGGGACAGCAATAATTCACCCCTCCACTTT.

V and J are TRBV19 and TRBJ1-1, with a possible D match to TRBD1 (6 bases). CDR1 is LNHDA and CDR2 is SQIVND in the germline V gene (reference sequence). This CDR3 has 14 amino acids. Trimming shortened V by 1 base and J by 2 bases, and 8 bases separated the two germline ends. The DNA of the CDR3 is TGTGCCAGTAGTATAGGGGGGCCCAACACTGAAGCTTTCTTT. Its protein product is CASSIGGPNTEAFF.

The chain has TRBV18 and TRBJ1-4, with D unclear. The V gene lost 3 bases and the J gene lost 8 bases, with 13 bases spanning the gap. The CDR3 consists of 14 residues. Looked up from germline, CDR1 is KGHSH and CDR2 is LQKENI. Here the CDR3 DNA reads TGTGCCAGCTCACCGACCGGGGTAGGCGAAAAACTGTTTTTT. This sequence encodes CASSPTGVGEKLFF.

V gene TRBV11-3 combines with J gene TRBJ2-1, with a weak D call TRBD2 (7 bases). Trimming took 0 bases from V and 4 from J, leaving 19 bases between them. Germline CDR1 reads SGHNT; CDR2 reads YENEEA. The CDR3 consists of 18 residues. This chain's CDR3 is CASSLDSAPGGSYNEQFF. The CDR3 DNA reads TGTGCCAGCAGCTTAGATAGCGCCCCGGGGGGCTCTTACAATGAGCAGTTCTTC.

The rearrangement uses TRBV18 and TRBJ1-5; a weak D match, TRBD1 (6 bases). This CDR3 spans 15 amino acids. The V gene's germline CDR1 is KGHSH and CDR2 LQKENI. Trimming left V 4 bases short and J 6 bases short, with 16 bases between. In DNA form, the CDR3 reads TGTGCCAGCTCACACGAACAGGGCGTCGGTCAGCCCCAGCATTTT. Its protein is CASSHEQGVGQPQHF.

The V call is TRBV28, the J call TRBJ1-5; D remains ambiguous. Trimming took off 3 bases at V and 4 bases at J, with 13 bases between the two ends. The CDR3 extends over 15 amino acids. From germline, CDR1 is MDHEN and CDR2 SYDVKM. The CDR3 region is CASSLLAGGNQPQHF. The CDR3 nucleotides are TGTGCCAGCAGTTTGCTGGCCGGCGGGAATCAGCCCCAGCATTTT. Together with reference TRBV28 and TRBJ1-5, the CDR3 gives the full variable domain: DVKVTQSSRYLVKRTGEKVFLECVQDMDHENMFWYRQDPGLGLRLIYFSYDVKMKEKGDIPEGYSVSREKKERFSLILESASTNQTSMYLCASSLLAGGNQPQHFGDGTRLSIL.

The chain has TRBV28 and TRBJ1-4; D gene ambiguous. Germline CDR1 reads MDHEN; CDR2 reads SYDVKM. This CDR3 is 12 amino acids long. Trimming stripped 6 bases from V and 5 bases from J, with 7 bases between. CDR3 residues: CASRQNNEKLFF. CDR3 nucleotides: TGTGCCAGCAGACAGAACAATGAAAAACTGTTTTTT.

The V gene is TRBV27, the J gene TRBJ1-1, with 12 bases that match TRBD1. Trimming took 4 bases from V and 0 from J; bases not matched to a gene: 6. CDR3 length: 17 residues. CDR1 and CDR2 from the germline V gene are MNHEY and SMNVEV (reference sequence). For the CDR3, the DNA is TGTGCCAGCAGTTACAAACGGGACAGGGGGCTGAACACTGAAGCTTTCTTT. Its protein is CASSYKRDRGLNTEAFF.

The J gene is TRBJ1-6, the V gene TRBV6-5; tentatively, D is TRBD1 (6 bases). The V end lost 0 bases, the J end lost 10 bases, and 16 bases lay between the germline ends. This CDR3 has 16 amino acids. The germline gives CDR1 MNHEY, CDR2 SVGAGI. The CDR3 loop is CASSYSWGRGDSPLHF. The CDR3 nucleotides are TGTGCCAGCAGTTACTCCTGGGGGCGAGGGGACTCACCCCTCCACTTT.